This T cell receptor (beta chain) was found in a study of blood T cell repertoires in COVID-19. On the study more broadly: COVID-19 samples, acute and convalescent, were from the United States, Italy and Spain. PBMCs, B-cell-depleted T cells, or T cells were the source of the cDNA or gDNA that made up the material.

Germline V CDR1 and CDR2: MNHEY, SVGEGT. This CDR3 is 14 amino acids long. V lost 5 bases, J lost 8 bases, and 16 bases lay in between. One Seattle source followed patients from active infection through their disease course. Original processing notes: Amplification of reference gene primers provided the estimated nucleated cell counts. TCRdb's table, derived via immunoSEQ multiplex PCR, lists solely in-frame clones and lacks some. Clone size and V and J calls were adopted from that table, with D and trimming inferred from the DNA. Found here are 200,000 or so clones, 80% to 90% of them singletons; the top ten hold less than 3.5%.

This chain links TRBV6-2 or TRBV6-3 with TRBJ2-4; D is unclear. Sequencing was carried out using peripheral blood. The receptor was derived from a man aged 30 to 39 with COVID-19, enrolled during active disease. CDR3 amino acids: CASSDRLPGDIQYF. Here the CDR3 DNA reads TGTGCCAGCAGTGACCGTCTCCCGGGTGACATTCAGTACTTC.